The rows below give T cell receptor beta chains drawn from one sample of a study of cytomegalovirus exposure and HLA in healthy donors. Data came from immunoSEQ multiplex PCR; TCRdb stores just in-frame clones and leaves some out. The table records over 150,000 clones, roughly 80% of them present only once. Sequencing was performed on PBMCs. The source is a man aged 35-49 years in good health and CMV-seronegative. The CDR3 runs from the conserved cysteine through the conserved F or W. A D gene is named only where the DNA matches it firmly. Size values are once, few and many counts, or a class for expanded clones, and some rows have none.

J gene,clone size,V gene,D gene,CDR3 DNA,CDR3 protein
TRBJ1-1,-,TRBV7-3,-,TGTGCCAGCAGCTTAGGGCCAGGGGCGAACACTGAAGCTTTCTTT,CASSLGPGANTEAFF
TRBJ2-7,once,TRBV6-1,TRBD1,TGTGCCAGCAGTGAACCGTATTGGAGACAGGGGGCGTACGAGCAGTACTTC,CASSEPYWRQGAYEQYF
TRBJ2-5,-,TRBV6-1,-,TGTGCCAGCAGTGAAAGGGGCAGGTTCCAAGAGACCCAGTACTTC,CASSERGRFQETQYF
TRBJ1-5,-,TRBV6-1,-,TGTGCCAGCAGTGAAGCTAAGGCCAGGAGCAATCAGCCCCAGCATTTT,CASSEAKARSNQPQHF
TRBJ2-5,-,TRBV6-5,TRBD2,TGTGCCAGCAGCGGGAGGAATAAAGAGACCCAGTACTTC,CASSGRNKETQYF
TRBJ1-1,-,TRBV18,-,TGTGCCAGCTCACCCACACTACAGGATATGAACACTGAAGCTTTCTTT,CASSPTLQDMNTEAFF
TRBJ1-3,-,TRBV18,-,TGTGCCAGCTCACCGGGGCCCACTGGAAACACCATATATTTT,CASSPGPTGNTIYF
TRBJ1-1,-,TRBV9,-,TGTGCCAGCAGCGTGGGGGCGGGCACTGAAGCTTTCTTT,CASSVGAGTEAFF
TRBJ2-3,-,TRBV2,TRBD2,TGTGCCAGCAGTGATCGGGGGGTAGTAACAGATACGCAGTATTTT,CASSDRGVVTDTQYF
TRBJ2-2,-,TRBV11-2,TRBD2,TGTGCCAGCAGCTCGGTAGCGGGACTCGCCGGGGAGCTGTTTTTT,CASSSVAGLAGELFF
TRBJ2-5,-,TRBV30,-,TGTGCCTGGAACAGCAGCCCAGAGACCCAGTACTTC,CAWNSSPETQYF
TRBJ2-3,-,TRBV7-2,-,TGTGCCAGCAGCTTAGAGCCCGATACGCAGTATTTT,CASSLEPDTQYF
TRBJ1-1,few,TRBV2,-,TGTGCCAGGTCACAGATGAACACTGAAGCTTTCTTT,CARSQMNTEAFF
TRBJ2-1,-,TRBV5-6,TRBD2,TGTGCCAGCAGCGTGAGCGGGGGGGCCCCTGGTGAGCAGTTCTTC,CASSVSGGAPGEQFF
TRBJ1-1,-,TRBV5-8,-,TGTGCCAGCAGCCCCCGGGGCACTGAAGCTTTCTTT,CASSPRGTEAFF
TRBJ2-2,-,TRBV4-2,TRBD2,TGTGCCAGCAGCCAAGAAGTCTCTAGCGGGGGGGCCGCCGGGGAGCTGTTTTTT,CASSQEVSSGGAAGELFF
TRBJ2-7,-,TRBV12-5,TRBD1,TGTGCTAGTGGTTTGGGGACAGGGACCTACGAGCAGTACTTC,CASGLGTGTYEQYF
TRBJ2-5,few,TRBV5-1,-,TGCGCCAGCACCCAGGGGCGGAACCAAGAGACCCAGTACTTC,CASTQGRNQETQYF
TRBJ1-2,-,TRBV6-1,TRBD1,TGTGCCAGCAGTGAGAGACAGGGTTTATCCTATGGCTACACCTTC,CASSERQGLSYGYTF
TRBJ1-1,-,TRBV2,-,TGTGCCAGCAATGTAGGCAGGGTAAATGGTGAAGCTTTCTTT,CASNVGRVNGEAFF
TRBJ1-1,-,TRBV2,TRBD1,TGTGCCAGCAAAGCTAGAACCGGGACAGAGAACACTGAAGCTTTCTTT,CASKARTGTENTEAFF
TRBJ1-5,-,TRBV11-2,-,TGTGCCAGCAGCTTAGAGAGCAGACGGACTAATCAGCCCCAGCATTTT,CASSLESRRTNQPQHF
TRBJ1-2,-,TRBV30,-,TGTGCCTGGGACGGGGATTTTGTGGACTACACCTTC,CAWDGDFVDYTF
TRBJ1-1,-,TRBV4-2,TRBD1,TGTGCCAGCAGCCAAGATTTCGGACAGGGGAGGACTGAAGCTTCCTTT,CASSQDFGQGRTEASF
TRBJ2-3,-,TRBV6-5,-,TGTGCCAGCAGCTACGTGTTCGGGAAGGATACGCAGTATTTT,CASSYVFGKDTQYF
TRBJ2-2,-,TRBV4-1,TRBD1,TGCGCCAGCAGCCAAGGGGAACAGGGGGCCGGGGAGCTGTTTTTT,CASSQGEQGAGELFF
TRBJ1-6,-,TRBV19,-,TGTGCCAGTAGTATAGTAAGGGTGACAGCGTCACCCCTCCACTTT,CASSIVRVTASPLHF
TRBJ2-3,-,TRBV7-3,-,TGTGCCAGCAGCCTCCTACTAGGTGATACGCAGTATTTT,CASSLLLGDTQYF
TRBJ2-1,-,TRBV5-1,TRBD2,TGCGCCAGCAGCTTGGCTACAGGCGGGGGGGCAGAGGAGCAGTTCTTC,CASSLATGGGAEEQFF
TRBJ2-2,-,TRBV2,TRBD1,TGTGCCAGCAGACCACAGGGGACCACCGGGGAGCTGTTTTTT,CASRPQGTTGELFF